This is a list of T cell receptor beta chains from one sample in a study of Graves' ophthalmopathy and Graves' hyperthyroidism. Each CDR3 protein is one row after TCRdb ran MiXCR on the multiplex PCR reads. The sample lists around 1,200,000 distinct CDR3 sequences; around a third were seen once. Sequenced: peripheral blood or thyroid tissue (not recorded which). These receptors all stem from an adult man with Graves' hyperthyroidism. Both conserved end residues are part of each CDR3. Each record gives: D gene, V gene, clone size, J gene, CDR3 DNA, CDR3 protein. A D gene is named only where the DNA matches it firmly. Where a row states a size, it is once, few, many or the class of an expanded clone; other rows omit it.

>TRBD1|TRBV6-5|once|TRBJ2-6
TGTGCCAGCAACCCGACCGGGACAGGGGACAACGTCCTGACTTTC
CASNPTGTGDNVLTF
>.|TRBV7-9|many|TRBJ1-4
TGTGCCAGCAGCTCCCGAGAGGGGGTGAATGAAAAACTGTTTTTT
CASSSREGVNEKLFF
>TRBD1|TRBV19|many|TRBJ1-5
TGTGCCAGTAGTATCGACAGGGGCTACAATCAGCCCCAGCATTTT
CASSIDRGYNQPQHF
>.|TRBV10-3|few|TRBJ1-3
TGTGCCATCAGTATGGTCTTTAACTCTGGAAACACCATATATTTT
CAISMVFNSGNTIYF
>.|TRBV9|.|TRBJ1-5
TGTGCCAGCAGCGTAGCGGAATATAGCAATCAGACCCAGCATTTT
CASSVAEYSNQTQHF
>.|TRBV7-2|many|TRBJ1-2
TGTGCCAGCAGCTTCGTCCCCAGGACATATGGCTACACCTTC
CASSFVPRTYGYTF
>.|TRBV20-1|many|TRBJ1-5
TGCAGTGCTAGAGCCAAAGGACGGAGTAATCAGCCCCAGCATTTT
CSARAKGRSNQPQHF
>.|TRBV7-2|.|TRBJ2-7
TGTGCCAGCAGCCTAGGGGGGGGGGCAGGTCTCTACGAGCAGTACTTC
CASSLGGGAGLYEQYF
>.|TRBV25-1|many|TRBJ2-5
TGTGCCAGCAGTTTCCCGGGAACGGAGACCCAGTACTTC
CASSFPGTETQYF
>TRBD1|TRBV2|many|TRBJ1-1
TGTGCCAGCAGCCGGACAGGAAAAGCTTTCTTT
CASSRTGKAFF
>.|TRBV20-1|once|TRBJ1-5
TGCAGTATCTTCTGGGGGAGTGGCAATCAGCCCCAGCATTTT
CSIFWGSGNQPQHF
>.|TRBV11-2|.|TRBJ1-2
TGTGCCAGCAGGTCCTTTGGGGGTATCTATGGCTACACCTTC
CASRSFGGIYGYTF
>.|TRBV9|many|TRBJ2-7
TGTGCCACCCCACCCGGGTCCTACGAGCAGTACTTC
CATPPGSYEQYF
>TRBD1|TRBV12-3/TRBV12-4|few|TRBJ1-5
TGTGCCAGCAGTTCCCCGGACAGGGGCCAGAATCAGCCCCAGCATTTT
CASSSPDRGQNQPQHF
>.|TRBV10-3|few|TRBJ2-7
TGTGCCAGCAGTGAAGCGAGAGGTTCCGAGCAGTACTTC
CASSEARGSEQYF
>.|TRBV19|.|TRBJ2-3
TGTGCCAGTAAGACCCGGAGACCGTCCGATACGCAGTATTTT
CASKTRRPSDTQYF
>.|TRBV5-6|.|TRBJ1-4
TGTGCCAGCAGCCGGGACCGCCGAAAAGAAAAACTGTTTTTT
CASSRDRRKEKLFF
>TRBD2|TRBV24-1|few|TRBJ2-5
TGTGCCACCAGTGAAGCGCTAGCGGGAGAGACCCAGTACTTC
CATSEALAGETQYF
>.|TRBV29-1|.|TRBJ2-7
TGCAGCGCCGAACTAGGATACGAGCAGTACTTC
CSAELGYEQYF
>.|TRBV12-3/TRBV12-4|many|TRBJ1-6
TGTGCCAGCAGTCCCGCTCGGACCGCTAATTCACCCCTCCACTTT
CASSPARTANSPLHF
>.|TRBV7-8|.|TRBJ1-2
TGTGCCAGCAGCTTAGGAGGGGAAGCTAACTATGGCTACACCTTC
CASSLGGEANYGYTF
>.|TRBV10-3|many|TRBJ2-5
TGTGCCATCAGTGAGCCTGGTTTTGAGACCCAGTACTTC
CAISEPGFETQYF
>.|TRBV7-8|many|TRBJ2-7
TGTGCCAGCACCCCCGGCGGGACAGCCTACGAGCAGTACTTC
CASTPGGTAYEQYF
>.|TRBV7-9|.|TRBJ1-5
TGTGCCAGCAGCTTTGACAGGAATCAGTCCCAGCATTTT
CASSFDRNQSQHF
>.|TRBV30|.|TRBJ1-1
TGTGCCTGGAGTCTAGGGGACACTGAAGCTTTCTTT
CAWSLGDTEAFF
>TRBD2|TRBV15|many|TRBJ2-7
TGTGCCACCAGCAGAGGCGCCGGGAGGGCCTACGAGCAGTACTTC
CATSRGAGRAYEQYF
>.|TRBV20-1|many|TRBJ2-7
TGCAGTGCTAGGACGACGGAGGCCTCCTACGAGCAGTACTTC
CSARTTEASYEQYF
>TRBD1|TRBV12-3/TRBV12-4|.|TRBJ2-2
TGTGCCAGCAGTTTAGCGCTCACAGGGGGGACCGGGGAGCTGGTTTTT
CASSLALTGGTGELVF
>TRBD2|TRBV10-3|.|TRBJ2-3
TGTGCCAGAGGCGGGAGAGGAGATACGCAGTATTTT
CARGGRGDTQYF
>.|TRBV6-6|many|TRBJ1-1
TGTGCCAGCAGTTACTGGGCGCATGGAAACACTGAAGCTTTCTTT
CASSYWAHGNTEAFF
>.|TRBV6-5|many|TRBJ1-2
TGTGCCAGCAGTTATGGAGGGTATGGCTACACCTTC
CASSYGGYGYTF
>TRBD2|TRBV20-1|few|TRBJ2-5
TGCAGTGCTAGAGATTGGACTAGCGGGAGGGCCGCGACCCAGTACTTC
CSARDWTSGRAATQYF
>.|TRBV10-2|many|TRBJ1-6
TGCGCCAGCGGACGGGATCTAGGGTCCCTCCACTTT
CASGRDLGSLHF
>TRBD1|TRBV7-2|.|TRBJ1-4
TGTGCCAGCAGCCCCAGGGGACAGGGGGTCGAGAATGAAAAACTGTTTTTT
CASSPRGQGVENEKLFF
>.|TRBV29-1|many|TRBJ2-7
TGCAGCGTTGAAGATTCTGGGGGGCCCTACGAGCAGTACTTC
CSVEDSGGPYEQYF
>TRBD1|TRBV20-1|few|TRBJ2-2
TGCAGTGCTAGAAAGACAGGGCCCGGCGGGGAGCTGTTTTTT
CSARKTGPGGELFF
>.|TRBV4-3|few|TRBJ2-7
TGCGCCAGCAGCCAAGAACGCAGGAGTACCTACGAGCAGTACTTC
CASSQERRSTYEQYF
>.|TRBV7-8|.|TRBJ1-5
TGCACCAGCAGTGTTCCCAGGGTTCGGGTTCAGCCCCAGCATTTT
CTSSVPRVRVQPQHF
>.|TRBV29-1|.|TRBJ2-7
TGCAGCGTTGCCAGTAGTATTCTTATCGCGAGGGAGGCTTCCTACGAGCAGTACTTC
CSVASSILIAREASYEQYF
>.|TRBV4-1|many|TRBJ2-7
TGCGCCAGCAGCCAAGTGGGGGACACGACCTACGAGCAGTACTTC
CASSQVGDTTYEQYF
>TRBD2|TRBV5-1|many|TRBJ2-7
TGCGCCAGCAGCCAAAGACAAAGCGGGAGGAGCTCCTACGAGCAGTACTTC
CASSQRQSGRSSYEQYF
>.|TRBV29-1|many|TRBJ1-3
TGCAGCGCAAGGGTGGACTCTGGAAACACCATATATTTT
CSARVDSGNTIYF
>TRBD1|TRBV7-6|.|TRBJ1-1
TGTGCCAGCAGCAAATCGACAGGGGAACACACTGAAGCTTTCTTT
CASSKSTGEHTEAFF
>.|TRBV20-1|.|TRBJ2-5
TGCAGTGCTAGCCCTAATAGGTGGGAGACCCAGTACTTC
CSASPNRWETQYF
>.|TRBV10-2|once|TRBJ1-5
TGCGCCAGCAGTGGAACCATGATTGAGCCCCAGCATTTT
CASSGTMIEPQHF